Listed below are T cell receptor beta chains from one sample, sequenced in a study of blood T cell repertoires in COVID-19. Generated by immunoSEQ multiplex PCR, the TCRdb table keeps only in-frame clones and is missing some. The sample includes roughly 200,000 clones, 76% of them seen just once. Sequenced material: peripheral blood. These receptors all stem from a woman between 50 and 59 years old with active or convalescent COVID-19. The CDR3 runs from the conserved cysteine through the conserved F or W. The D gene is left open where the match is weak. Size tells how often a clone was seen (once, few, many) or the class of an expanded clone, and some rows leave it out.

clone size: few
J gene: TRBJ1-2
D gene: TRBD1
V gene: TRBV29-1
CDR3 protein: CSGGQGEIGYTF
CDR3 DNA: TGCAGCGGTGGACAGGGGGAAATTGGCTACACCTTC

clone size: -
J gene: TRBJ1-3
D gene: TRBD1
V gene: TRBV6-1
CDR3 protein: CASSDTGVNTIYF
CDR3 DNA: TGTGCCAGCAGTGACACAGGGGTAAACACCATATATTTT

clone size: few
J gene: TRBJ2-3
D gene: TRBD2
V gene: TRBV5-1
CDR3 protein: CASSSPQGLAGVTGDTQYF
CDR3 DNA: TGCGCCAGCAGCTCACCACAAGGACTAGCGGGGGTTACCGGAGATACGCAGTATTTT

clone size: -
J gene: TRBJ2-3
D gene: TRBD1
V gene: TRBV7-2
CDR3 protein: CASSPDRGRGTQYF
CDR3 DNA: TGTGCCAGCAGCCCGGACAGGGGACGGGGTACGCAGTATTTT

clone size: once
J gene: TRBJ1-1
D gene: -
V gene: TRBV14
CDR3 protein: CASSQGGNTEAFF
CDR3 DNA: TGTGCCAGCAGCCAAGGAGGGAACACTGAAGCTTTCTTT

clone size: few
J gene: TRBJ1-1
D gene: TRBD1
V gene: TRBV18
CDR3 protein: CASTGQALNTEAFF
CDR3 DNA: TGTGCCAGCACTGGACAGGCTCTGAACACTGAAGCTTTCTTT

clone size: -
J gene: TRBJ2-3
D gene: TRBD2
V gene: TRBV3-1/TRBV3-2
CDR3 protein: CASSQLAGVPDTQYF
CDR3 DNA: TGTGCCAGCAGCCAACTAGCGGGGGTCCCAGATACGCAGTATTTT

clone size: -
J gene: TRBJ1-4
D gene: -
V gene: TRBV19
CDR3 protein: CASSVSSATNEKLFF
CDR3 DNA: TGTGCCAGTAGTGTTTCCTCTGCAACTAATGAAAAACTGTTTTTT

clone size: -
J gene: TRBJ2-1
D gene: -
V gene: TRBV9
CDR3 protein: CASSVGPPAGSYNEQFF
CDR3 DNA: TGTGCCAGCAGCGTAGGCCCTCCAGCGGGCTCCTACAATGAGCAGTTCTTC

clone size: -
J gene: TRBJ2-1
D gene: TRBD2
V gene: TRBV6-6
CDR3 protein: CASRGGASGVDEQFF
CDR3 DNA: TGTGCCAGCAGGGGAGGGGCTAGCGGAGTGGATGAGCAGTTCTTC

clone size: -
J gene: TRBJ2-1
D gene: TRBD2
V gene: TRBV6-5
CDR3 protein: CASSLTSGGYNEQFF
CDR3 DNA: TGTGCCAGCAGCCTAACTAGCGGGGGGTACAATGAGCAGTTCTTC

clone size: -
J gene: TRBJ1-2
D gene: TRBD1
V gene: TRBV19
CDR3 protein: CASSLGQGGLYGYTF
CDR3 DNA: TGTGCCAGTAGCCTGGGACAGGGGGGACTCTATGGCTACACCTTC

clone size: -
J gene: TRBJ1-1
D gene: -
V gene: TRBV3-1/TRBV3-2
CDR3 protein: CASSQDQGWFAEAFF
CDR3 DNA: TGTGCCAGCAGCCAAGATCAGGGGTGGTTTGCTGAAGCTTTCTTT

clone size: few
J gene: TRBJ1-5
D gene: -
V gene: TRBV19
CDR3 protein: CASSAQDKGNQPQHF
CDR3 DNA: TGTGCCAGTAGTGCCCAGGATAAGGGCAATCAGCCCCAGCATTTT

clone size: -
J gene: TRBJ1-1
D gene: TRBD1
V gene: TRBV29-1
CDR3 protein: CSAGTGGAGTEAFF
CDR3 DNA: TGCAGCGCCGGGACAGGGGGCGCGGGCACTGAAGCTTTCTTT

clone size: -
J gene: TRBJ2-5
D gene: -
V gene: TRBV15
CDR3 protein: CATSRTTGQETQYF
CDR3 DNA: TGTGCCACCAGCAGAACGACAGGTCAAGAGACCCAGTACTTC

clone size: few
J gene: TRBJ1-5
D gene: TRBD1
V gene: TRBV28
CDR3 protein: CASSPTGQGNQPQHF
CDR3 DNA: TGTGCCAGCAGTCCCACGGGACAGGGGAATCAGCCCCAGCATTTT

clone size: -
J gene: TRBJ2-3
D gene: TRBD2
V gene: TRBV2
CDR3 protein: CASAGTSGGADTQYF
CDR3 DNA: TGTGCCAGCGCAGGGACTAGCGGGGGGGCCGATACGCAGTATTTT

clone size: few
J gene: TRBJ2-5
D gene: TRBD1
V gene: TRBV4-2
CDR3 protein: CASSRDRSNQETQYF
CDR3 DNA: TGTGCCAGCAGTCGGGACAGAAGTAACCAAGAGACCCAGTACTTC

clone size: -
J gene: TRBJ1-2
D gene: -
V gene: TRBV7-2
CDR3 protein: CASSSGSNYGYTF
CDR3 DNA: TGTGCCAGCAGCTCCGGGTCTAACTATGGCTACACCTTC

clone size: -
J gene: TRBJ2-5
D gene: -
V gene: TRBV7-8
CDR3 protein: CASSFGRLNQETQYF
CDR3 DNA: TGTGCCAGCAGCTTCGGCAGGCTTAACCAAGAGACCCAGTACTTC

clone size: few
J gene: TRBJ2-4
D gene: TRBD2
V gene: TRBV11-2
CDR3 protein: CASSSASGAVAKNIQYF
CDR3 DNA: TGTGCCAGCAGCTCCGCTAGCGGGGCTGTAGCCAAAAACATTCAGTACTTC

clone size: -
J gene: TRBJ1-5
D gene: -
V gene: TRBV28
CDR3 protein: CASSFSGGYNQPQHF
CDR3 DNA: TGTGCCAGCAGTTTTTCTGGGGGGTACAATCAGCCCCAGCATTTT